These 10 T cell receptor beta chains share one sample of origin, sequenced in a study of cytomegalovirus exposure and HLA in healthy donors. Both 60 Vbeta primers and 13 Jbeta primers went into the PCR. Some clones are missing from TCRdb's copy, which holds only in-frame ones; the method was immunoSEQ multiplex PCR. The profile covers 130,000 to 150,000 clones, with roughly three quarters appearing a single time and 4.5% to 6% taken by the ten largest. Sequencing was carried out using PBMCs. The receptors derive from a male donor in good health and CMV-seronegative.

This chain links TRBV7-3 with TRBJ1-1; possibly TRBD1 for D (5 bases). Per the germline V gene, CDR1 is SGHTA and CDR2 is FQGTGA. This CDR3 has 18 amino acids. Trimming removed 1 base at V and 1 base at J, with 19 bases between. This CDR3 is CASSLNAMGGWQNTEAFF. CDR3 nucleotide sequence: TGTGCCAGCAGCTTAAATGCTATGGGGGGTTGGCAGAACACTGAAGCTTTCTTT. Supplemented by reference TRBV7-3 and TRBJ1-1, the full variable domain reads GAGVSQTPSNKVTEKGKYVELRCDPISGHTALYWYRQSLGQGPEFLIYFQGTGAADDSGLPNDRFFAVRPEGSVSTLKIQRTERGDSAVYLCASSLNAMGGWQNTEAFFGQGTRLTVV.

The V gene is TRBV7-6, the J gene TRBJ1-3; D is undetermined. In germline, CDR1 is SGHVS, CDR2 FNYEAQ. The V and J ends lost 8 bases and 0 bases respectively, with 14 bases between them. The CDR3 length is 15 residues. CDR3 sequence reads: CASGGAGLSGNTIYF. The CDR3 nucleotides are TGTGCCAGCGGAGGCGCAGGCCTCTCTGGAAACACCATATATTTT.

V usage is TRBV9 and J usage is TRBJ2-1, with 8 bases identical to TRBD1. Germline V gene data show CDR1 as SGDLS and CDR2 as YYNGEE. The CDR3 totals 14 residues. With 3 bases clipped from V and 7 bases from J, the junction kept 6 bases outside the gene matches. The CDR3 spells CASSAWTGRNEQFF. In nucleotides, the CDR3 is TGTGCCAGCAGCGCCTGGACAGGGCGAAATGAGCAGTTCTTC.

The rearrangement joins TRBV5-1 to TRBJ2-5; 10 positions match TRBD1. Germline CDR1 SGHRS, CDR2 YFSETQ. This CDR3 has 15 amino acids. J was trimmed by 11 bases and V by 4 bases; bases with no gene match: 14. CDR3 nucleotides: TGCGCCAGCAGCCCCCCGGGACAGGGGCCGGGAGAGCAGTACTTC. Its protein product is CASSPPGQGPGEQYF.

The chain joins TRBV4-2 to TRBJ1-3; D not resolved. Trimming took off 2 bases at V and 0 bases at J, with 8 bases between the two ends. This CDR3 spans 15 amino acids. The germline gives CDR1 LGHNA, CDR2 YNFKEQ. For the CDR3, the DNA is TGTGCCAGCAGCCAAACAGCCACCTCTGGAAACACCATATATTTT. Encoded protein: CASSQTATSGNTIYF.

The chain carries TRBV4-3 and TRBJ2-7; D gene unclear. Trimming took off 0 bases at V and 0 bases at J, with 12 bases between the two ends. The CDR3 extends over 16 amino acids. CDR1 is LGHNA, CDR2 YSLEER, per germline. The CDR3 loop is CASSQDSLSLSYEQYF. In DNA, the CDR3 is TGCGCCAGCAGCCAAGATTCCCTAAGCCTCTCCTACGAGCAGTACTTC.

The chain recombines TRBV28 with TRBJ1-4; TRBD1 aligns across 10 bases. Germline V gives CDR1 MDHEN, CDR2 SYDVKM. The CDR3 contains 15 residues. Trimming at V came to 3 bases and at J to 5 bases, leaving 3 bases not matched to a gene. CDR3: CASSLDRGFNEKLFF. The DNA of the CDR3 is TGTGCCAGCAGTTTGGACAGGGGGTTCAATGAAAAACTGTTTTTT.

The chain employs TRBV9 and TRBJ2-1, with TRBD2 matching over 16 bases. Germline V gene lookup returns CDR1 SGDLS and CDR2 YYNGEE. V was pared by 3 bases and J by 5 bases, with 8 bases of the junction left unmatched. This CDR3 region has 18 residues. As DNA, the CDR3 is TGTGCCAGCAGCGCGGGACTAGCGGGGGGGCTGGGAGACAATGAGCAGTTCTTC. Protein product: CASSAGLAGGLGDNEQFF.

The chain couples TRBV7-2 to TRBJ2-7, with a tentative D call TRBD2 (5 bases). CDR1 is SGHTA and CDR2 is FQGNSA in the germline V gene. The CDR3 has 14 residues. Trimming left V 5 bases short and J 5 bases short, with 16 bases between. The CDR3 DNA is TGTGCCAGCAGCGACGCTAGCCCCTTCCACGAGCAGTACTTC. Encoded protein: CASSDASPFHEQYF.

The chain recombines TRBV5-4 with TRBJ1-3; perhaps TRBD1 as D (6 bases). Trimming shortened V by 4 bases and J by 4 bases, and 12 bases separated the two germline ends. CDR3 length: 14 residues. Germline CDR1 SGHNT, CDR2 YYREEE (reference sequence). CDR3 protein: CASSHRQEGNTIYF. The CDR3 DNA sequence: TGTGCCAGCAGCCACCGACAGGAAGGAAACACCATATATTTT. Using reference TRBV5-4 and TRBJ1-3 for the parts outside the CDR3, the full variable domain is ETGVTQSPTHLIKTRGQQVTLRCSSQSGHNTVSWYQQALGQGPQFIFQYYREEENGRGNFPPRFSGLQFPNYSSELNVNALELDDSALYLCASSHRQEGNTIYFGEGSWLTVV.